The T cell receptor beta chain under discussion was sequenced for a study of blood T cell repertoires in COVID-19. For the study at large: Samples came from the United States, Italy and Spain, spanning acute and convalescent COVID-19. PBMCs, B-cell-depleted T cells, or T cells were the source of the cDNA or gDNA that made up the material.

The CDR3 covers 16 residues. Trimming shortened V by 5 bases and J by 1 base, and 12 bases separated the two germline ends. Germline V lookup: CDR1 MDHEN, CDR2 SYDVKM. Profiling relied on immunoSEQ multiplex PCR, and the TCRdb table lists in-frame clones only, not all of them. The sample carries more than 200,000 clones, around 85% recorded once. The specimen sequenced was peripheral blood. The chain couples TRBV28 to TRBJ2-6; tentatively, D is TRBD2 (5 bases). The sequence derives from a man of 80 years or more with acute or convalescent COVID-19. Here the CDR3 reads CASSKRGRSGANVLTF. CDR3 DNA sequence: TGTGCCAGCAGTAAGCGAGGGAGATCTGGGGCCAACGTCCTGACTTTC.